The clone carrying this T cell receptor beta chain was counted a few times. These data come from a study of blood T cell repertoires in COVID-19. Repertoires were generated with immunoSEQ multiplex PCR, while TCRdb's copy carries only in-frame clones and drops some. The table lists 330,000 or so clones, roughly 89% of them singletons. CDR1 and CDR2 (germline): MNHEY, SVGAGI. The CDR3 has 16 amino acids. Trimming removed 2 bases from V and 2 bases from J, with 13 bases in between. This rearrangement joins TRBV6-5 to TRBJ1-3; perhaps TRBD1 as D (6 bases). Sequenced input: peripheral blood. The clonotype originates from a man aged 25 to 45 with COVID-19, enrolled during active disease. The CDR3 DNA sequence: TGTGCCAGCAGTTACGGCGCAGGGGAAACTGGAAACACCATATATTTT. Its translation: CASSYGAGETGNTIYF.